These 21 T cell receptor beta chains were all obtained from the same sample, sequenced in a study of T cells in tuberculosis. Here immunoSEQ multiplex PCR was the method, and the copy in TCRdb shows in-frame clones only, minus some. The sample consists of over 40,000 clones, about 96% of them appearing once. Sample: PBMCs. The receptors here all came from a donor aged 10 to 29 with latent tuberculosis or without tuberculosis infection.

The rearrangement links TRBV5-1 to TRBJ2-2; the D is unclear. The CDR3 has 12 residues. The V gene's germline CDR1 is SGHRS and CDR2 YFSETQ. V lost 10 bases and J lost 3, with 10 bases in between. CDR3 region: CAAVADTGELFF. The CDR3 DNA follows: TGCGCCGCGGTGGCAGACACCGGGGAGCTGTTTTTT.

This clone has just one count. The genes are TRBV23-1 and TRBJ1-1, with D unclear. TRBV23-1 is treated as an ORF (open reading frame) with a function not yet certain. There are 16 residues in the CDR3. V was clipped by 2 bases and J by 3 bases, with 16 bases between them. CDR3 residues: CASSQGRGRYDTEAFF. CDR3 coding DNA: TGCGCCAGCAGTCAAGGTCGGGGTAGGTATGACACTGAAGCTTTCTTT.

This clone turned up a few times. The V call is TRBV20-1, the J call TRBJ2-1; D not certain. Trimming cost V 6 bases and J 11 bases, with 11 bases left between them. The CDR3 spans 10 residues. Germline V gene sequence: CDR1 DFQATT, CDR2 SNEGSKA (reference sequence). The CDR3 is CSALSGQQFF. The CDR3 DNA sequence: TGCAGTGCACTTAGTGGTCAGCAGTTCTTC.

This clone was observed a single time. This chain uses TRBV10-3 with TRBJ2-3, with 11 bases matching TRBD2. CDR1 and CDR2 from the germline V gene are ENHRY and SYGVKD. With V trimmed by 5 bases and J by 5 bases, 6 bases remained unmatched. The CDR3 contains 15 residues. The CDR3: CAISISGGGVDTQYF. CDR3 nucleotides: TGTGCCATCAGTATTAGCGGGGGGGGCGTAGATACGCAGTATTTT.

The V call is TRBV7-8, the J call TRBJ2-1; 14 bases align to TRBD2. The ends lost 0 bases at V and 8 bases at J; junction bases unmatched: 15. The CDR3 has 20 residues. The germline V gene encodes CDR1 SGHVS and CDR2 FQNEAQ. CDR3 residues: CASSLAYLPETSGGVYEQFF. CDR3 coding DNA: TGTGCCAGCAGCTTAGCGTACCTACCTGAGACTAGCGGGGGGGTTTATGAGCAGTTCTTC.

This sequence joins TRBV18 and TRBJ1-1; 9 nucleotides agree with TRBD1. Germline loops: CDR1 KGHSH, CDR2 LQKENI. V was clipped by 2 bases and J by 6 bases; unmatched bases: 7. The CDR3 has 15 residues. The CDR3 spells CASSPGTGIRAEAFF. The CDR3 DNA follows: TGTGCCAGCTCACCAGGGACAGGGATAAGGGCTGAAGCTTTCTTT. Complete variable domain (other parts from reference TRBV18 and TRBJ1-1): NAGVMQNPRHLVRRRGQEARLRCSPMKGHSHVYWYRQLPEEGLKFMVYLQKENIIDESGMPKERFSAEFPKEGPSILRIQQVVRGDSAAYFCASSPGTGIRAEAFFGQGTRLTVV.

V gene TRBV7-2 combines with J gene TRBJ1-1; 7 bases fit TRBD1. The germline V gene encodes CDR1 SGHTA and CDR2 FQGNSA. CDR3 length equals 15 residues. The V segment lost 1 base and the J segment 5 bases; nucleotides outside the gene matches: 7. The CDR3 coding sequence is TGTGCCAGCAGCTTAGAGGTAGGGGGCCTTACTGAAGCTTTCTTT. This gives the protein CASSLEVGGLTEAFF.

The V gene is TRBV18, the J gene TRBJ1-1; D unclear. This CDR3 is built from 16 residues. Trimming took 2 bases from V and 5 from J, leaving 18 bases between them. Per germline, CDR1 KGHSH and CDR2 LQKENI. The CDR3 region is CASSPSAVEPGTEAFF. CDR3 in DNA: TGTGCCAGCTCACCATCTGCAGTGGAACCGGGTACTGAAGCTTTCTTT.

The J gene is TRBJ2-2, the V gene TRBV5-4; D gene unclear. Germline loops: CDR1 SGHNT, CDR2 YYREEE (reference sequence). This CDR3 is built from 12 residues. The V end was cut by 4 bases, the J end by 6 bases, with 7 bases between. This chain's CDR3 is CASSLRSGELFF. In DNA, the CDR3 is TGTGCCAGCAGCCTGAGGTCCGGGGAGCTGTTTTTT.

This clone was seen just once. J is TRBJ2-3 and V is TRBV9; D uncertain. V lost 0 bases and J 3 bases, leaving 8 bases between the germline ends. This CDR3 region has 14 residues. Germline assignment: CDR1 SGDLS and CDR2 YYNGEE. The CDR3: CASSVDPRTDTQYF. CDR3 coding DNA: TGTGCCAGCAGCGTAGATCCTAGAACAGATACGCAGTATTTT.

The V call is TRBV19, the J call TRBJ1-5, with 8 bases matching TRBD1. V was pared by 7 bases and J by 1 base, with 12 bases of the junction left unmatched. The CDR3 covers 17 residues. Per germline, CDR1 LNHDA and CDR2 SQIVND (reference sequence). DNA for the CDR3: TGTGCCAGTACCCTACAGGCAGGGGGCATCAGCAATCAGCCCCAGCATTTT. Its translation is CASTLQAGGISNQPQHF.

The chain has TRBV29-1 and TRBJ1-1; no clear D. The CDR3 contains 14 residues. Germline values: CDR1 SQVTM, CDR2 ANQGSEA. The V end was cut by 3 bases, the J end by 1 base, with 12 bases between. CDR3 nucleotides: TGCAGCGTTGAGTTGGAGGTCAAGAACACTGAAGCTTTCTTT. Its protein is CSVELEVKNTEAFF.

The gene calls are TRBV25-1 and TRBJ1-1; 9 nucleotides line up with TRBD1. Germline V lookup: CDR1 MGHDK, CDR2 SYGVNS. The CDR3 is made up of 14 amino acids. V gave up 5 bases and J gave up 5 bases; unmatched junction bases: 6. The CDR3 DNA follows: TGTGCCAGCAGTCATGACAGGGGGATAACTGAAGCTTTCTTT. Translated, it gives CASSHDRGITEAFF.

The gene calls are TRBV11-2 and TRBJ1-2; 8 bases fit TRBD1. There are 13 residues in the CDR3. Germline CDR1 and CDR2: SGHAT and FQNNGV. The V segment lost 5 bases and the J segment 4 bases; nucleotides outside the gene matches: 3. CDR3 DNA: TGTGCCAGCAGCCCAGGGACAGGCTATGGCTACACCTTC. Protein: CASSPGTGYGYTF.

The V and J genes are TRBV2 and TRBJ1-1; 7 nucleotides match TRBD1. Looked up from germline, CDR1 is SNHLY and CDR2 is FYNNEI. This CDR3 region has 13 residues. J was trimmed by 1 base and V by 6 bases; bases with no gene match: 2. DNA for the CDR3: TGTGCCAGCAGAAGGACAGGGAACACTGAAGCTTTCTTT. Residues: CASRRTGNTEAFF.

The J gene is TRBJ2-3, the V gene TRBV18; 14 nucleotides line up with TRBD2. The CDR3 is 15 residues long. Germline V gives CDR1 KGHSH, CDR2 LQKENI. The trim removed 6 bases at V and 6 bases at J, leaving 5 bases unmatched. The DNA for the CDR3 is TGTGCCAGCTCGGGACTAGCGGGGGCCGGGGATACGCAGTATTTT. It is translated as CASSGLAGAGDTQYF. The full variable domain, rest sourced from reference TRBV18 and TRBJ2-3, is NAGVMQNPRHLVRRRGQEARLRCSPMKGHSHVYWYRQLPEEGLKFMVYLQKENIIDESGMPKERFSAEFPKEGPSILRIQQVVRGDSAAYFCASSGLAGAGDTQYFGPGTRLTVL.

This clone was recorded only once. The rearrangement links TRBV28 to TRBJ1-1; the D gene is possibly TRBD1 (6 bases). V gave up 6 bases and J gave up 4 bases, with 12 bases separating them. The CDR3 runs 13 residues. Germline assignment: CDR1 MDHEN and CDR2 SYDVKM. CDR3 DNA: TGTGCCAGCAGGCCAGGACAGCGCACTGAAGCTTTCTTT. Translating it yields CASRPGQRTEAFF.

The chain carries TRBV27 and TRBJ1-2, with 8 bases aligning to TRBD1. After removal of 6 bases from V and 1 base from J, the junction contained 4 bases not matched to a gene. The CDR3 is 14 residues long. Germline CDR1 reads MNHEY; CDR2 reads SMNVEV (reference sequence). CDR3 DNA sequence: TGTGCCAGCAGACAGGGGGAGCGTAACTATGGCTACACCTTC. Protein product: CASRQGERNYGYTF.

This chain links TRBV5-4 with TRBJ2-1; 8 bases fit TRBD2. V shed 5 bases and J 0 bases; nucleotides not matched to a gene: 13. This CDR3 spans 18 amino acids. The germline V gene encodes CDR1 SGHNT and CDR2 YYREEE (reference sequence). CDR3 DNA: TGTGCCAGCAGTCCGACCAGCGGGGGTACCCTCTCCTACAATGAGCAGTTCTTC. It translates to CASSPTSGGTLSYNEQFF.

The rearrangement joins TRBV4-2 to TRBJ1-1; 10 bases line up with TRBD1. CDR1 and CDR2 (germline): LGHNA, YNFKEQ. The CDR3 loop spans 15 amino acids. V shed 0 bases, J shed 4 bases, and the junction held 2 bases outside the gene matches. CDR3 region: CASSQDRTGGTEAFF. CDR3 DNA: TGTGCCAGCAGCCAAGATCGGACAGGGGGCACTGAAGCTTTCTTT.

As regards this clone: Other nucleotide sequences from this sample produce the same CDR3. V gene TRBV2 combines with J gene TRBJ1-5; perhaps TRBD1 as D (5 bases). V shed 8 bases and J shed 0 bases, with 11 bases lying between them. The germline V gene has CDR1 SNHLY and CDR2 FYNNEI. The CDR3 consists of 14 residues. CDR3: CASSAGRSNQPQHF. In nucleotides, the CDR3 is TGTGCCAGCTCGGCGGGGCGTAGCAATCAGCCCCAGCATTTT.